This paragraph covers one TCR beta chain sequence. The method was immunoSEQ multiplex PCR; TCRdb's version includes in-frame clones alone and lacks a portion of them. The sample has roughly 1,000,000 clones; around three quarters are singletons. These data belong to a study of shared clonotypes between healthy human individuals. Healthy HIV-negative adults without recent acute infections or vaccinations served as donors. This TCR was recovered from a man between 18 and 35 years old in good health. Some clones in this sample may be carry-over from other donors' samples. Sequenced material: memory CD4+ T cells from PBMCs. The subset denotes: CD45RA-negative fraction.

CDR3: CASSNVGDTQYF. In DNA, the CDR3 is TGTGCCAGCAGTAATGTGGGGGATACGCAGTATTTT. The chain links TRBV7-2 to TRBJ2-3; D remains ambiguous. CDR1 SGHTA and CDR2 FQGNSA come from the germline V gene. The CDR3 covers 12 residues. V lost 6 bases and J lost 6, with 10 bases in between. Combining the CDR3 with reference TRBV7-2 and TRBJ2-3 gives the whole variable domain GAGVSQSPSNKVTEKGKDVELRCDPISGHTALYWYRQSLGQGLEFLIYFQGNSAPDKSGLPSDRFSAERTGGSVSTLTIQRTQQEDSAVYLCASSNVGDTQYFGPGTRLTVL.